This T cell receptor (beta chain) was sequenced in a study of vaccination and CD4 T cells after COVID-19 (dated by TCRdb to the early 2020s). Some background on the complete study: Convalescent patients had a positive SARS-CoV-2 result on nasal swab PCR, and of these patients, fewer than ten had mild disease and one had severe disease. The convalescent cohort included six males and four females, with two Hispanic individuals, seven Caucasians, two Asians and one multiracial person. Participants got two doses of the Pfizer-BioNTech BNT162b2 vaccine (n=8) or two doses of the Moderna mRNA-1273 vaccine (n=2). Post-COVID blood samples from convalescent patients were collected a median of approximately 93 days after diagnosis, with a range of 35 to 161 days. Post-vaccine blood samples were taken a median of about 72 days after the second vaccine dose, with a range of roughly 13 to 250 days. Culture stimuli were overlapping spike peptide pools from SARS-CoV-2 and from the common cold coronaviruses HCoV-NL63, HCoV-OC43 and HCoV-229E. In control cultures, a CEFX viral epitope pool was used as positive control, an HIV-1 Nef peptide pool was used as negative control, or no peptide was added. The spike-specific CD4+ TCR repertoire was compared before and after mRNA vaccination in approximately ten COVID-19 convalescent patients and a few infection-naive healthy vaccine recipients.

Measured from the cysteine to the phenylalanine, the CDR3 is 15 residues long. The only DNA kept is the CDR3, 45 bases in frame from the first base. Via the germline V gene, CDR1 is MNHEY and CDR2 SVGAGI. The junction carries 8 bases between V and J, which are trimmed by 0 bases and 0 bases respectively. What the study reported, not specific to this receptor: Among the post-vaccine SARS-CoV-2-reactive clones in convalescent patients, a median approximately 90% showed up only after vaccination, which suggests vaccine-specific priming. Of the vaccine-specific clones in convalescent patients, 304 of 307, or nearly all, reacted only to SARS-CoV-2 spike and did not cross-react with common cold coronaviruses. Relatively few convalescent patients were included in the study, and early timepoints after natural infection were not analyzed. The median count of SARS-CoV-2-reactive clonotypes went up from 20 to 25 after infection to around 38 after vaccination, although the change was not significant.

The library was generated by PCR. DNA from cultured CD4+ T cells was subjected to TCR sequencing with the Oncomine TCR Beta short-read assay at the Johns Hopkins FTIC core. Genomic DNA was extracted from the cultured CD4+ T cells with the QIAamp micro DNA kit. The Oncomine TCR Beta libraries from cultured CD4+ T cells were pooled using unique dual indexes and then sequenced on an Illumina iSeq 100. Per the original workflow: Non-productive sequences were removed, and CDR3s that did not start with C, did not end with F or W, or were shorter than 7 amino acids were discarded. The MANAFEST web application was used to identify antigen-specific clonotypes by comparing peptide-stimulated wells against reference wells and other culture wells. An FDR below 0.05, an odds ratio above 5, and a productive frequency above 0.1% in at least two of three replicate wells were required for clones to be considered positive. A clonotype counted as cross-reactive if it showed significant expansion both in the SARS-CoV-2 spike wells and in at least one common cold coronavirus spike condition. Levenshtein distances (stringdist) and unrooted phylogenetic trees (ape) in R version 3.6.1 were used to assess CDR3 homology. TCRdb reprocessing: public reads trimmed at Q25 with fastp, clones called with MiXCR, in-frame beta chains kept. Rows with a matching CDR3 protein are joined into one entry that keeps the most common DNA and genes. It is TCRdb's table, rather than the study itself, that gives the V and J calls and clone size. The sample table contains about 10,000 distinct CDR3 sequences; only one count was recorded for less than 70% of them. About 31% of the sample comes from the top ten.

Notes on this clonotype: No antigen is known for it. Base qualities are not provided; no much larger clone lies one nucleotide away.

The treatment or condition label on this specimen signifies: 10-day PBMC culture with coronavirus spike peptide pools or control peptides (ViraFEST assay). The ViraFEST assay, used in the study, expanded antigen-specific T cells with peptide pools and then identified the expanded clonotypes through TCR sequencing. The positive SARS-CoV-2 PCR tests of the convalescent patients were dated from March to December 2020, before the Alpha, Beta and Delta variants emerged in the United States. Each well held approximately 2 million PBMCs cultured in IMDM containing approximately 5.3% human AB serum and approximately 9.8 IU/ml IL-2, with 8.5 to 10 ug/ml peptide pools added. On days 3 and 7, half of the culture medium was replaced with fresh IL-2-containing medium. After 10 to 11 days of culture, CD4+ T cells were isolated by negative selection using the EasySep CD4+ T cell isolation kit. Ficoll-Paque Plus gradient centrifugation was used to isolate PBMCs from whole blood, and the isolated PBMCs were then either used fresh or cryopreserved at -140C. In general, triplicate wells were set up for every culture condition.

This TCR was recovered from a human donor who had recovered from COVID-19. The chain is made from TRBV6-5 and TRBJ1-1; D gene: possibly TRBD1, on 6 matching bases. Sequencing was done on a sample of CD4+ T cells from blood, cultured in vitro. At the DNA level, the sequence is TGTGCCAGCAGTTACTCCGGGGGCGTGAACACTGAAGCTTTCTTT. Its protein product is CASSYSGGVNTEAFF.